This T cell receptor (beta chain) was captured in a study of blood T cell repertoires in COVID-19. CDR1 MNHEY and CDR2 SMNVEV come from the germline V gene (reference sequence). The ends lost 2 bases at V and 2 bases at J; junction bases unmatched: 5. This CDR3 comprises 15 residues. Libraries were prepared by immunoSEQ multiplex PCR; TCRdb keeps only in-frame clonotypes and omits some of them. The table shows roughly 200,000 clones, with 85% to 90% occurring only once. Among Cohort 3 donors, those recovered had two negative PCRs, clearance, or symptom resolution. The receptor was isolated from a man aged 35-49 years who had recovered from COVID-19. The material sequenced was PBMCs or T cells enriched from blood (not recorded which). This chain connects TRBV27 to TRBJ2-5; 7 nucleotides match TRBD1. CDR3 loop: CASSLGDSEQETQYF. The CDR3 DNA follows: TGTGCCAGCAGTTTAGGGGACAGCGAACAAGAGACCCAGTACTTC.